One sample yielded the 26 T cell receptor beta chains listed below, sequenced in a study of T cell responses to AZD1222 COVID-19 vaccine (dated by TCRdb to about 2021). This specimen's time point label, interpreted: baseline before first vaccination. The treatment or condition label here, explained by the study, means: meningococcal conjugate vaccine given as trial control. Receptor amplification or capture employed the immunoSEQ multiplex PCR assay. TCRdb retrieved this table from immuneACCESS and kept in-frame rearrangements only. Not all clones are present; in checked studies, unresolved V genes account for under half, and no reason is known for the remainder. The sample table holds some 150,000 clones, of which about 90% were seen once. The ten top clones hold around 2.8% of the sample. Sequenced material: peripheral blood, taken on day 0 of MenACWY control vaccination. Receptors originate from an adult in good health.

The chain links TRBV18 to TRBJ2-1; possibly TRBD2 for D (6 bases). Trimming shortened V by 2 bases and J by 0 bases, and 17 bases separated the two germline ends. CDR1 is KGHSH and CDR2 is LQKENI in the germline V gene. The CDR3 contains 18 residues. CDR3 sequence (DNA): TGTGCCAGCTCACCAAGGGCGGGGCCGGGGAGCTCCTACAATGAGCAGTTCTTC. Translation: CASSPRAGPGSSYNEQFF.

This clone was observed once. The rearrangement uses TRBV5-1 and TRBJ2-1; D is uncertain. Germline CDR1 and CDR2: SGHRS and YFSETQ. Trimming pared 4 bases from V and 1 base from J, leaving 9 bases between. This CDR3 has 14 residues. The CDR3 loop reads CASSIPTSYNEQFF. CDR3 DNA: TGCGCCAGCAGCATCCCGACATCCTACAATGAGCAGTTCTTC.

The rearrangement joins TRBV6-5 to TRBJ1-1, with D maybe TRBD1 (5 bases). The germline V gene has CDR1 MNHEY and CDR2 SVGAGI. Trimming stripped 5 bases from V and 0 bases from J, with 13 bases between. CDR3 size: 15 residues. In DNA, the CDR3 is TGTGCCAGCAGTCCGCAGGGAGGACTGAACACTGAAGCTTTCTTT. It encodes CASSPQGGLNTEAFF.

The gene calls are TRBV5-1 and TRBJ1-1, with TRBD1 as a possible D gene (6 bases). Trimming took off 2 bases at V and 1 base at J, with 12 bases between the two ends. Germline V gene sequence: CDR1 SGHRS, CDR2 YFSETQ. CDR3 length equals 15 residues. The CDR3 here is CASSFAGAANTEAFF. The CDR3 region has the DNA TGCGCCAGCAGCTTTGCGGGGGCTGCGAACACTGAAGCTTTCTTT.

The CDR3 loop is CASSTGRISANEQFF. Here the CDR3 DNA reads TGTGCCAGTAGTACCGGACGGATTAGCGCGAATGAGCAGTTCTTC. This chain links TRBV19 with TRBJ2-1; D might be TRBD2 (5 bases). Germline V gene lookup returns CDR1 LNHDA and CDR2 SQIVND (reference sequence). The germline V and J ends were trimmed by 4 bases and 7 bases, with 17 bases remaining between them. This CDR3 is 15 amino acids long.

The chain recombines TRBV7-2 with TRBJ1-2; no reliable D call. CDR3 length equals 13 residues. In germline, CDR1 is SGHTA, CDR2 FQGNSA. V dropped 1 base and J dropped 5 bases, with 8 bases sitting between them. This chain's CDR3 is CASSLDRGYGYTF. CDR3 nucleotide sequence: TGTGCCAGCAGCTTAGATCGGGGTTATGGCTACACCTTC.

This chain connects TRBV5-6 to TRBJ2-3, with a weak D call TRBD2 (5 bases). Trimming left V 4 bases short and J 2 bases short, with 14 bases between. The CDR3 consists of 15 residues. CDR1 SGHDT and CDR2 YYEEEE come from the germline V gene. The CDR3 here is CASSPNERFTDTQYF. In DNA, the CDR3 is TGTGCCAGCAGCCCGAACGAGCGGTTCACAGATACGCAGTATTTT.

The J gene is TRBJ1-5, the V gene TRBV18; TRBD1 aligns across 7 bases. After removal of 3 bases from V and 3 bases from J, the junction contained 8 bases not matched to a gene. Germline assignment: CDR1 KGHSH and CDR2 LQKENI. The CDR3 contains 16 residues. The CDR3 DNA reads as TGTGCCAGCTCACCCCTAGGCAGGGGGGTCAATCAGCCCCAGCATTTT. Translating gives CASSPLGRGVNQPQHF.

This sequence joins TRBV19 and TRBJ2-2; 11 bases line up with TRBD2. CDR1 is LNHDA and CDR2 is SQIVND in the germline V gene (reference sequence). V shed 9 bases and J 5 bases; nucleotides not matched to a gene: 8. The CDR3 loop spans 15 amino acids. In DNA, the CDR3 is TGTGCCAGCAATAAGGGACTAGCGGTTACCGGGGAGCTGTTTTTT. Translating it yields CASNKGLAVTGELFF.

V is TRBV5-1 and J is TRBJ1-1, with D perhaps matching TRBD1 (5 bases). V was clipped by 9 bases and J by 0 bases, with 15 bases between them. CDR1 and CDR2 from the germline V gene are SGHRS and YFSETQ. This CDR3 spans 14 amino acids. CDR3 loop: CATTKQVMNTEAFF. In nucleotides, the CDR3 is TGCGCCACCACTAAACAGGTAATGAACACTGAAGCTTTCTTT.

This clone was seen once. For the CDR3, the DNA is TGTGCCAGCAGTTCCCCGACACCGAGGATTGAAAAACTGTTTTTT. Residues: CASSSPTPRIEKLFF. The chain is built from TRBV28 and TRBJ1-4; D remains ambiguous. The CDR3 covers 15 residues. Trimming removed 4 bases from V and 7 bases from J, with 16 bases in between. The germline V gene encodes CDR1 MDHEN and CDR2 SYDVKM.

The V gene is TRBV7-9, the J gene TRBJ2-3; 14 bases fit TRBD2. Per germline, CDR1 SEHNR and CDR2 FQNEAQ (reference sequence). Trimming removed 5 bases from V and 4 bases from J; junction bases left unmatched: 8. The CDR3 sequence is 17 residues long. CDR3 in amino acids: CASSPRLAGGPPDTQYF. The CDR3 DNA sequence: TGTGCCAGCAGCCCTCGACTAGCGGGAGGGCCCCCAGATACGCAGTATTTT.

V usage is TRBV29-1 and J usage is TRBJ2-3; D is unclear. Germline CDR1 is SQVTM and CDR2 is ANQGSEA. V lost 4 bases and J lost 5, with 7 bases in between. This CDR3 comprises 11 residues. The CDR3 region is CSVGAEDTQYF. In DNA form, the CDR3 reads TGCAGCGTTGGGGCAGAAGATACGCAGTATTTT.

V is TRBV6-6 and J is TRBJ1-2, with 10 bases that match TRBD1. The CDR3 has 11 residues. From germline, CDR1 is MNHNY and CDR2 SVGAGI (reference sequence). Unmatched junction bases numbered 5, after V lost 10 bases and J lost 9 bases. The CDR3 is CATSDRGSYTF. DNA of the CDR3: TGTGCCACCTCGGACAGGGGGAGCTACACCTTC.

This CDR3 is CASRARTGLYEQYF. The CDR3 DNA reads TGTGCCAGCAGAGCGAGGACAGGTCTCTACGAGCAGTACTTC. This rearrangement joins TRBV6-5 to TRBJ2-7; 7 bases agree with TRBD1. CDR3 size: 14 residues. Trimming took 6 bases from V and 3 from J; bases not matched to a gene: 8. Germline CDR1 MNHEY, CDR2 SVGAGI.

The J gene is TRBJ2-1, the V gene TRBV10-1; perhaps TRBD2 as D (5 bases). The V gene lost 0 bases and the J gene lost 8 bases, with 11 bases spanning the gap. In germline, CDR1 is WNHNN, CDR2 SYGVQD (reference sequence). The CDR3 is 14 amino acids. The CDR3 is CASSESIGADEQFF. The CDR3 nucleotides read TGCGCCAGCAGTGAGTCCATCGGAGCGGATGAGCAGTTCTTC.

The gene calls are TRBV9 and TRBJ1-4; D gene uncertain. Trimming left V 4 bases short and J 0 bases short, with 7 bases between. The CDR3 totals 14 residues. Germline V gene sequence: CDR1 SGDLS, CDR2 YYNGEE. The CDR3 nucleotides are TGTGCCAGCAGCTGGAGAGCAACTAATGAAAAACTGTTTTTT. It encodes CASSWRATNEKLFF.

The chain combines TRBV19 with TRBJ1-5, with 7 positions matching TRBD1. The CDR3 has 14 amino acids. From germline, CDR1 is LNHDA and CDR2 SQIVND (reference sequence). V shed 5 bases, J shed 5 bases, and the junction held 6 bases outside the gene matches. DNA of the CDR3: TGTGCCAGTAGTCGATCAGGGGGGTATCAGCCCCAGCATTTT. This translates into CASSRSGGYQPQHF.

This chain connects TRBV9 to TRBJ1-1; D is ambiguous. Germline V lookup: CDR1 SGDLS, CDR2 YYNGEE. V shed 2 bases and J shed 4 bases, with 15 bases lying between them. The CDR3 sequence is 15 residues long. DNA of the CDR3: TGTGCCAGCAGCGTTGGGCAAAACGGGCGCACTGAAGCTTTCTTT. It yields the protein CASSVGQNGRTEAFF.

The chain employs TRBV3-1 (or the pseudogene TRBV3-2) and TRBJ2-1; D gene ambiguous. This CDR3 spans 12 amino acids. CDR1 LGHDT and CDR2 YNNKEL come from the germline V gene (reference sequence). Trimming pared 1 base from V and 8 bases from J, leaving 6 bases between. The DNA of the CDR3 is TGTGCCAGCAGCCAAGCCCGCTATGAGCAGTTCTTC. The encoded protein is CASSQARYEQFF.

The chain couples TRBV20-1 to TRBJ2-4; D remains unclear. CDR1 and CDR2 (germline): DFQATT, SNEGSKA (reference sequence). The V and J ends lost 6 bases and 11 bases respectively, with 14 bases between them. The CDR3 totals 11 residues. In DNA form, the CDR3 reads TGCAGTGCCCCTAAGGTCTCGTTTCAGTACTTC. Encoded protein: CSAPKVSFQYF.

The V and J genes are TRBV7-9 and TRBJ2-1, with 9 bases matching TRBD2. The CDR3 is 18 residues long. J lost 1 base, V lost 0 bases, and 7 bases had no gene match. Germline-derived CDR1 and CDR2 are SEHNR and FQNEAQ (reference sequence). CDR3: CASSLAGGRAPSYNEQFF. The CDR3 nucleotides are TGTGCCAGCAGCTTAGCCGGCGGGAGGGCCCCGTCCTACAATGAGCAGTTCTTC.

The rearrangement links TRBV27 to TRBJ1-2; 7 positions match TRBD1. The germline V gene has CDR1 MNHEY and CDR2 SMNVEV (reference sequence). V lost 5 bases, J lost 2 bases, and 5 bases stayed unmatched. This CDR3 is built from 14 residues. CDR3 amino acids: CASSTRQGNYGYTF. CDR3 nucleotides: TGTGCCAGCAGTACTCGACAGGGAAACTATGGCTACACCTTC.

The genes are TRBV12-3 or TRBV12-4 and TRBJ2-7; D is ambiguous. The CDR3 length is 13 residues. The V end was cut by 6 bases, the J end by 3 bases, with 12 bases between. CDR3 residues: CASRRAANYEQYF. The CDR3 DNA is TGTGCCAGCAGAAGAGCAGCCAACTACGAGCAGTACTTC.

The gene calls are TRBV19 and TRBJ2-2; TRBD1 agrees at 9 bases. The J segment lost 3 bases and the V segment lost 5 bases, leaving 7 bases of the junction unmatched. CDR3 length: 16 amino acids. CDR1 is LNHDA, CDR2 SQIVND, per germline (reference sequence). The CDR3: CASSLGQGLDTGELFF. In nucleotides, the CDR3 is TGTGCCAGTAGTCTCGGACAGGGGTTGGACACCGGGGAGCTGTTTTTT.

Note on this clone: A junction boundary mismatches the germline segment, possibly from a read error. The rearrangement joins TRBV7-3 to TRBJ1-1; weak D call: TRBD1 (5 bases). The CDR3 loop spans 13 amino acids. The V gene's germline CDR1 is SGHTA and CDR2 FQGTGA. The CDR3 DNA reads TGTGCCAGCAGCGTAACAGGGAACACTGAAGCTTTCTTT. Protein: CASSVTGNTEAFF. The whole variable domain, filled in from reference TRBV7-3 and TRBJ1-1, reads GAGVSQTPSNKVTEKGKYVELRCDPISGHTALYWYRQSLGQGPEFLIYFQGTGAADDSGLPNDRFFAVRPEGSVSTLKIQRTERGDSAVYLCASSVTGNTEAFFGQGTRLTVV.